Listed here are 14 T cell receptor beta chains from one sample, sequenced in a study of control samples from healthy donors and cancer patients. TCRdb's table, derived via immunoSEQ multiplex PCR, lists solely in-frame clones and lacks some. The sample records approximately 90,000 clones, around four fifths being singletons. The sample taken for sequencing was blood. The receptor set was obtained from a man in his thirties or forties in good health.

The count of this clone is one. As DNA, the CDR3 is TGTGCCAGTAGTATAGGGGGGCGCGCGATTGGAGCTGAAGCTTTCTTT. Translation: CASSIGGRAIGAEAFF. This rearrangement joins TRBV19 to TRBJ1-1; a possible D gene is TRBD1 (6 bases). The CDR3 sequence is 16 residues long. The germline gives CDR1 LNHDA, CDR2 SQIVND (reference sequence). Trimming pared 1 base from V and 6 bases from J, leaving 18 bases between. Looking up the rest from reference TRBV19 and TRBJ1-1 gives the full variable domain: DGGITQSPKYLFRKEGQNVTLSCEQNLNHDAMYWYRQDPGQGLRLIYYSQIVNDFQKGDIAEGYSVSREKKESFPLTVTSAQKNPTAFYLCASSIGGRAIGAEAFFGQGTRLTVV.

This chain joins TRBV7-7 and TRBJ2-3; weak D call: TRBD1 (6 bases). This CDR3 comprises 15 residues. Trimming stripped 4 bases from V and 2 bases from J, with 13 bases between. Germline CDR1 is SSHAT and CDR2 is FNYEAQ (reference sequence). The DNA for the CDR3 is TGTGCCAGCAGCTCCCAGGGGCTAGCCACAGATACGCAGTATTTT. This sequence encodes CASSSQGLATDTQYF.

The table lists this clone with a count of one. J is TRBJ1-4 and V is TRBV18; D may be TRBD1 (5 bases). This CDR3 region has 14 residues. Trimming stripped 2 bases from V and 13 bases from J, with 17 bases between. Looked up from germline, CDR1 is KGHSH and CDR2 is LQKENI. As DNA, the CDR3 is TGTGCCAGCTCACCAGAATCGAGAAGGGGAGGACTGTTTTTT. It encodes CASSPESRRGGLFF.

This clone has a handful of counts. This chain joins TRBV5-1 and TRBJ1-2, with 9 bases identical to TRBD1. CDR1 is SGHRS, CDR2 YFSETQ, per germline. This CDR3 is built from 14 residues. The V and J ends lost 4 bases and 8 bases, in that order; junction bases with no gene match: 9. For the CDR3, the DNA is TGCGCCAGCAGCCCCACCGGGACAGGGAGCGGCTACACCTTC. This gives the protein CASSPTGTGSGYTF.

This clone was picked up one time. The chain couples TRBV12-5 to TRBJ2-1, with D perhaps TRBD2 (5 bases). Germline V gene data show CDR1 as LGHNT and CDR2 as FRNRAP. V was trimmed by 7 bases and J by 4 bases, leaving 11 bases between them. This CDR3 comprises 13 residues. The CDR3 DNA reads as TGTGCTAGTGCACTGGGAGAATACAATGAGCAGTTCTTC. Protein product: CASALGEYNEQFF. Looking up the rest from reference TRBV12-5 and TRBJ2-1 gives the full variable domain: DARVTQTPRHKVTEMGQEVTMRCQPILGHNTVFWYRQTMMQGLELLAYFRNRAPLDDSGMPKDRFSAEMPDATLATLKIQPSEPRDSAVYFCASALGEYNEQFFGPGTRLTVL.

This clone was recorded a few times. J is TRBJ1-5 and V is TRBV5-8; D may be TRBD1 (6 bases). The length of the CDR3 is 16 residues. V was shortened by 0 bases and J by 7 bases, with 17 bases between the two germline ends. Germline CDR1 and CDR2: SGHTS and YDEGEE. Here the CDR3 reads CASSLEIGGLRQPQHF. CDR3 sequence (DNA): TGTGCCAGCAGCTTGGAAATAGGGGGGCTCCGCCAGCCCCAGCATTTT.

The gene calls are TRBV27 and TRBJ1-5; D remains unclear. Germline lookup yields CDR1 MNHEY and CDR2 SMNVEV (reference sequence). The CDR3 has 14 residues. V lost 5 bases to trimming and J lost 0 bases, with 8 bases between them. CDR3 amino acids: CASSTTYSNQPQHF. The CDR3 coding sequence is TGTGCCAGCAGTACCACATATAGCAATCAGCCCCAGCATTTT.

The rearrangement uses TRBV2 and TRBJ1-1, with D uncertain. There are 11 residues in the CDR3. V gave up 5 bases and J gave up 7 bases, with 8 bases separating them. Germline V gene sequence: CDR1 SNHLY, CDR2 FYNNEI. The CDR3 DNA is TGTGCCAGCAGTTGGACGGATGAAGCTTTCTTT. Encoded protein: CASSWTDEAFF.

The CDR3 DNA is TGTGCCAGCAGTTACTTACAGGGGTATGATGGCTACACCTTC. This encodes CASSYLQGYDGYTF. This chain links TRBV6-5 with TRBJ1-2; 7 nucleotides agree with TRBD1. The J segment lost 6 bases and the V segment lost 1 base, leaving 5 bases of the junction unmatched. Germline V gene lookup returns CDR1 MNHEY and CDR2 SVGAGI. CDR3 length: 14 amino acids.

CDR3 nucleotides: TGTGCCAGCAGCCTTCACTTCGGGACTAACAATGAGCAGTTCTTC. As protein: CASSLHFGTNNEQFF. This chain links TRBV11-2 with TRBJ2-1; TRBD2 matches 7 bases. V lost 5 bases to trimming and J lost 5 bases; unmatched junction nucleotides: 9. This CDR3 has 15 amino acids. Germline V gene sequence: CDR1 SGHAT, CDR2 FQNNGV.

This sequence joins TRBV10-3 and TRBJ2-5, with D possibly matching TRBD1 (6 bases). In germline, CDR1 is ENHRY, CDR2 SYGVKD. This CDR3 is built from 18 residues. V was clipped by 0 bases and J by 1 base, with 18 bases between them. CDR3 coding DNA: TGTGCCATCAGTGAGTCGATAACTACAGGGAGTCCCCAAGAGACCCAGTACTTC. It yields the protein CAISESITTGSPQETQYF.

This rearrangement joins TRBV7-8 to TRBJ1-2; D may be TRBD1 (6 bases). Trimming removed 3 bases at V and 2 bases at J, with 10 bases between. The CDR3 contains 14 residues. The germline CDR1 and CDR2 sequences are SGHVS and FQNEAQ. The CDR3, as DNA: TGTGCCAGCAGCTTTTCCAGGGGCAACTATGGCTACACCTTC. It encodes CASSFSRGNYGYTF.

The chain is built from TRBV5-6 and TRBJ2-3; D possibly corresponds to TRBD1 (5 bases). Germline values: CDR1 SGHDT, CDR2 YYEEEE. The CDR3 runs 16 residues. The V and J ends lost 3 bases and 0 bases respectively, with 14 bases between them. CDR3 sequence: CASSYPDSLSTDTQYF. The CDR3 nucleotides are TGTGCCAGCAGCTACCCAGACAGTTTAAGCACAGATACGCAGTATTTT.

The chain recombines TRBV30 with TRBJ1-2; D unclear. The CDR3 is 13 amino acids. Germline CDR1 reads GTSNPN; CDR2 reads SVGIG (reference sequence). The V end was cut by 4 bases, the J end by 8 bases, with 17 bases between. CDR3 sequence (DNA): TGTGCCTGGATTCCAGGTAGGTTGGGCGGCTACACCTTC. This codes for CAWIPGRLGGYTF.